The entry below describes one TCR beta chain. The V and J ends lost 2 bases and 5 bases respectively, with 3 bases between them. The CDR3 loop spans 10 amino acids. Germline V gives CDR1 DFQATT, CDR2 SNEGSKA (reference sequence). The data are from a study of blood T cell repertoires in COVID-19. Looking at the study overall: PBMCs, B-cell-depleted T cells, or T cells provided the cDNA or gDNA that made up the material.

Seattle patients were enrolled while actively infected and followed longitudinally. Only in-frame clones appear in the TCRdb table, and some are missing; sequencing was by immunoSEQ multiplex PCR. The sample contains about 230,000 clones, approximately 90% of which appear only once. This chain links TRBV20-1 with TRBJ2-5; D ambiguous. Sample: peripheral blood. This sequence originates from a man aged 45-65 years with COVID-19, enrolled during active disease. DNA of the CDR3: TGCAGTGCTAGACTCGAGACCCAGTACTTC. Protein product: CSARLETQYF.